The table lists the clone carrying this T cell receptor (beta chain) with a count of one. Germline CDR1 is MDHEN and CDR2 is SYDVKM. The junction had 5 bases not matched to a gene; V was cut back by 6 bases and J by 3 bases. The CDR3 consists of 13 residues. Sequencing used immunoSEQ multiplex PCR; TCRdb keeps in-frame clones, though not all of them. The sample consists of about 320,000 clones, roughly 89% of them appearing once. This record belongs to a study of blood T cell repertoires in COVID-19. All enrollees were roughly 18 to 100 years old and from approximately 24 US areas. Donors were grouped by their self-reported clinical history. Symptom resolution, clearance, or two negative PCRs marked the recovered donors of Cohort 3.

The sequence was collected from a man in his sixties who had recovered from COVID-19. Sequenced sample: PBMCs or T cells enriched from blood (not recorded which). The chain uses TRBV28 and TRBJ2-7; 7 nucleotides line up with TRBD2. The CDR3, as DNA: TGTGCCAGCAGGTCTCCGGGGGGCTACGAGCAGTACTTC. This translates into CASRSPGGYEQYF. The whole variable domain, filled in from reference TRBV28 and TRBJ2-7, reads DVKVTQSSRYLVKRTGEKVFLECVQDMDHENMFWYRQDPGLGLRLIYFSYDVKMKEKGDIPEGYSVSREKKERFSLILESASTNQTSMYLCASRSPGGYEQYFGPGTRLTVT.